The rows below give T cell receptor beta chains drawn from one sample of a study of radiation and T cells in renal cell carcinoma. The method was immunoSEQ multiplex PCR; TCRdb's version includes in-frame clones alone and lacks a portion of them. The table includes roughly 14,000 clones, around two thirds detected once. The sample here was tumor tissue, taken from a patient whose treatment was nephrectomy without radiotherapy. The receptors were sampled from a man aged 55-75 years with renal cell carcinoma. CDR3s leave out the opening cysteine and the closing phenylalanine or tryptophan. The order of the fields is J gene, V gene, clone size, CDR3 protein. Clone size is shown for a subset of rows, as once, few, many or a class of expanded clone.

>TRBJ2-5|TRBV5-6|NA
ASSLLGSPGGKTQY
>TRBJ2-7|TRBV7-2|NA
ASSFNRGLEEQY
>TRBJ1-2|TRBV5-1|few
ASSFARSRGINYGYT
>TRBJ2-7|TRBV28|NA
ASSFQNYEQY
>TRBJ1-5|TRBV27|NA
ASSLWGSGQPQH
>TRBJ2-1|TRBV29-1|NA
SVDGGGYEQF
>TRBJ2-5|TRBV28|NA
ASSPGGATSTQY
>TRBJ2-3|TRBV5-1|NA
ASSSLAGGGTDTQY
>TRBJ1-5|TRBV15|NA
ATSRGVFNQPQH
>TRBJ1-2|TRBV7-2|NA
ASSLAERTARDGYT
>TRBJ2-6|TRBV6-1|NA
ASSGRAGEGIGANVLT
>TRBJ1-2|TRBV27|NA
ASSPRQGGRGYT
>TRBJ2-2|TRBV5-6|few
ASSSRDRGPGELF
>TRBJ2-6|TRBV5-1|NA
ASSRGDSGANVLT
>TRBJ2-1|TRBV18|medium-sized
ASSPGLAGGLDEQF
>TRBJ2-3|TRBV6-5|NA
ASTDLSTDTQY
>TRBJ1-1|TRBV10-3|medium-sized
AISERESESVLNTEAF
>TRBJ1-1|TRBV15|NA
ATSRDQPGVEITEAF
>TRBJ2-5|TRBV19|NA
ASSPRPSQETQY
>TRBJ2-1|TRBV18|NA
ASSPPGGAAPTEQF
>TRBJ2-7|TRBV7-6|NA
ASSSGPNYEQY
>TRBJ1-1|TRBV14|NA
ASSQDRRGAF
>TRBJ1-3|TRBV18|NA
ASSPTTDDSSGNTIY
>TRBJ1-1|TRBV5-6|NA
ASDSGRVNTEAF
>TRBJ1-2|TRBV7-9|NA
ASSPGDYGYT
>TRBJ1-2|TRBV19|NA
ASSYRGNYGYT
>TRBJ1-5|TRBV5-1|NA
ASSLGPGQGNQPQH
>TRBJ2-3|TRBV7-6|NA
ASSKGLAGFTDTQY
>TRBJ2-5|TRBV9|few
ASSPRIAWEETQY
>TRBJ2-6|TRBV28|NA
ASSPIWGANVLT
>TRBJ2-3|TRBV11-2|NA
ASSIGRDTQY
>TRBJ1-1|TRBV4-2|NA
ASSQDAGRDTEAF
>TRBJ2-7|TRBV11-2|NA
ASSLERGTYEQY
>TRBJ2-1|TRBV7-2|NA
ASSLMSGARDEQF
>TRBJ1-5|TRBV28|NA
ASTLRGENQPQH
>TRBJ2-3|TRBV28|NA
ASSEASTDTQY
>TRBJ2-1|TRBV11-1|NA
ASSLANNEQF
>TRBJ2-1|TRBV11-2|few
ASRAGTSGYNEQF
>TRBJ2-5|TRBV9|NA
ASSPLSTGETQY
>TRBJ2-5|TRBV7-2|once
ASSLNALSGETQY
>TRBJ2-7|TRBV7-2|NA
ASSSMSSSYEQY
>TRBJ1-1|TRBV5-1|NA
ASSQGGSRAF